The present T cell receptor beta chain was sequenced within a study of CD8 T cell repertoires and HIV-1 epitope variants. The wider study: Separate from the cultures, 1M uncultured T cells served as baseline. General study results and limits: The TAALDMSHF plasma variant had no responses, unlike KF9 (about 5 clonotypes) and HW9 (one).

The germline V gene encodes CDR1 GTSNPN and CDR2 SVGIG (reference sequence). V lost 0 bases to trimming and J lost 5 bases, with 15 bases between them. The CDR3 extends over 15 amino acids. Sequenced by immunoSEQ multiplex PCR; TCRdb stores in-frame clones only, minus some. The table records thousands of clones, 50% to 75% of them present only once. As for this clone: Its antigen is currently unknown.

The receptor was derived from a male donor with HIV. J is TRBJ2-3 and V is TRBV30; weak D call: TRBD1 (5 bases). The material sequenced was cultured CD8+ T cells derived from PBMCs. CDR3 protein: CAWSVSSGAGDTQYF. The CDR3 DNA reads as TGTGCCTGGAGTGTATCCTCTGGGGCCGGAGATACGCAGTATTTT.